This T cell receptor beta chain was retrieved from a study of cytomegalovirus exposure and HLA in healthy donors. Findings and caveats of the study: Later work showed greater clonal expansion in HLA-associated TCR beta chains than in equally common others.

Germline loops: CDR1 SGHTA, CDR2 FQGNSA. CDR3 length: 15 residues. The ends lost 2 bases at V and 6 bases at J; junction bases unmatched: 6. Amplification used 60 Vbeta primers and 13 Jbeta primers. Generated by immunoSEQ multiplex PCR, the TCRdb table keeps only in-frame clones and is missing some. The sample carries around 100,000 clones, about 69% recorded once. Note on this clone: The target antigen is unknown.

The chain is built from TRBV7-2 and TRBJ2-1; 8 positions agree with TRBD2. The source material was PBMCs. The TCR was taken from a human donor in good health. CDR3 bases: TGTGCCAGCAGCTTATGGGGGGGACTAGGCAATGAGCAGTTCTTC. This translates into CASSLWGGLGNEQFF.